These 11 T cell receptor beta chains were all obtained from the same sample, sequenced in a study of control samples from healthy donors and cancer patients. Only in-frame clones appear in the TCRdb table, and some are missing; sequencing was by immunoSEQ multiplex PCR. The data show about 120,000 clones, 80% to 90% seen once. The sequencing input was blood. Receptor source: a man aged 50-60 years in good health.

Remarks on this clone: Other DNA variants within this sample encode the same CDR3. The chain links TRBV5-1 to TRBJ1-1; D is unresolved. The germline CDR1 and CDR2 sequences are SGHRS and YFSETQ. V was pared by 1 base and J by 1 base, with 2 bases between. The CDR3 is 12 residues long. CDR3 in amino acids: CASSLQNTEAFF. CDR3 sequence (DNA): TGCGCCAGCAGCTTGCAGAACACTGAAGCTTTCTTT.

This clone turned up a few times. The chain recombines TRBV9 with TRBJ2-2, with 12 bases matching TRBD2. CDR1 SGDLS and CDR2 YYNGEE come from the germline V gene. The CDR3 totals 16 residues. V trimming: 3 bases; J trimming: 5 bases; junction bases outside the gene matches: 5. CDR3 bases: TGTGCCAGCAGCGAGACTAGCGGGGGACCTACCGGGGAGCTGTTTTTT. Its translation is CASSETSGGPTGELFF.

The chain uses TRBV6-5 and TRBJ1-1; 7 bases line up with TRBD1. The CDR3 consists of 15 residues. The germline V gene has CDR1 MNHEY and CDR2 SVGAGI. V was clipped by 0 bases and J by 5 bases; unmatched bases: 6. CDR3 loop: CASSYSGRGRTEAFF. CDR3 DNA: TGTGCCAGCAGTTACTCTGGCAGGGGGAGGACTGAAGCTTTCTTT.

This clone was observed once. The V call is TRBV7-9, the J call TRBJ1-2; D might be TRBD1 (6 bases). Germline assignment: CDR1 SEHNR and CDR2 FQNEAQ (reference sequence). The CDR3 runs 13 residues. Trimming shortened V by 0 bases and J by 7 bases, and 9 bases separated the two germline ends. CDR3 sequence (DNA): TGTGCCAGCAGCTTAGCAGGGGGTGGTGGCTACACCTTC. It specifies CASSLAGGGGYTF. The variable domain in full, completed from reference TRBV7-9 and TRBJ1-2, reads DTGVSQNPRHKITKRGQNVTFRCDPISEHNRLYWYRQTLGQGPEFLTYFQNEAQLEKSRLLSDRFSAERPKGSFSTLEIQRTEQGDSAMYLCASSLAGGGGYTFGSGTRLTVV.

V and J are TRBV19 and TRBJ1-5, with D unclear. CDR3 length: 15 amino acids. Germline CDR1 is LNHDA and CDR2 is SQIVND (reference sequence). The V and J ends lost 3 bases and 4 bases respectively, with 13 bases between them. The chain's CDR3 is CASSMSPTPNQPQHF. CDR3 DNA sequence: TGTGCCAGTAGTATGTCCCCGACACCTAATCAGCCCCAGCATTTT.

V is TRBV7-8 and J is TRBJ1-4; D unclear. This CDR3 has 15 residues. V was clipped by 1 base and J by 5 bases, with 11 bases between them. Germline V CDR1 and CDR2: SGHVS, FQNEAQ. CDR3 region: CASSLGVGLNEKLFF. In DNA, the CDR3 is TGTGCCAGCAGCTTAGGGGTGGGGTTGAATGAAAAACTGTTTTTT.

Only a few counts were recorded for this clone. The chain is built from TRBV5-1 and TRBJ1-5; TRBD1 matches at 7 bases. Per the germline V gene, CDR1 is SGHRS and CDR2 is YFSETQ. J lost 6 bases, V lost 1 base, and 7 bases had no gene match. The length of the CDR3 is 15 residues. DNA for the CDR3: TGCGCCAGCAGCTTGTATGGACAGGCGGGTCAGCCCCAGCATTTT. It translates to CASSLYGQAGQPQHF.

The chain employs TRBV5-1 and TRBJ2-7; D is perhaps TRBD1 (6 bases). This CDR3 spans 14 amino acids. V was shortened by 5 bases and J by 1 base, with 13 bases between the two germline ends. Germline V gives CDR1 SGHRS, CDR2 YFSETQ. CDR3: CASRAGTTSYEQYF. CDR3 nucleotide sequence: TGCGCCAGCAGAGCCGGGACAACATCCTACGAGCAGTACTTC.

This clone was detected only a few times. J is TRBJ1-1 and V is TRBV19; D unresolved. CDR3 length: 13 residues. The germline gives CDR1 LNHDA, CDR2 SQIVND (reference sequence). V lost 6 bases, J lost 1 base, and 9 bases lay in between. CDR3 nucleotides: TGTGCCAGTAGGGGGAGGGCGAACACTGAAGCTTTCTTT. This sequence encodes CASRGRANTEAFF.

The chain employs TRBV6-2 or TRBV6-3 and TRBJ1-6, with D possibly TRBD1 on 6 matching bases. V shed 5 bases and J shed 10 bases, with 15 bases lying between them. The CDR3 contains 14 residues. The germline CDR1 and CDR2 sequences are MNHEY and SVGEGT. The CDR3 nucleotides read TGTGCCAGCAGTCCCGGACAGCGGGGATCACCCCTCCACTTT. Translated, it gives CASSPGQRGSPLHF.

The J gene is TRBJ2-1, the V gene TRBV25-1, with D hard to call. Looked up from germline, CDR1 is MGHDK and CDR2 is SYGVNS. Trimming removed 4 bases at V and 5 bases at J, with 9 bases between. The CDR3 loop spans 13 amino acids. CDR3 coding DNA: TGTGCCAGCAGTGTGGCGATACACAATGAGCAGTTCTTC. It yields the protein CASSVAIHNEQFF.